The 15 T cell receptor beta chains presented below share a single source sample, sequenced in a study of blood T cell repertoires in COVID-19. Clones were read by immunoSEQ multiplex PCR, and TCRdb kept only the in-frame ones, dropping some. The sample lists roughly 100,000 clones, roughly 88% occurring once. The sequencing sample was made of peripheral blood. All receptors derive from a human donor in a cohort sampled during active COVID-19.

This chain links TRBV6-5 with TRBJ2-2; 10 nucleotides agree with TRBD2. Trimming removed 4 bases from V and 5 bases from J; junction bases left unmatched: 4. CDR3 length: 15 amino acids. Germline lookup yields CDR1 MNHEY and CDR2 SVGAGI. This CDR3 is CASSLLAGVTGELFF. In DNA, the CDR3 is TGTGCCAGCAGTTTGCTAGCGGGGGTAACCGGGGAGCTGTTTTTT.

This clone was counted a single time. The chain combines TRBV6-5 with TRBJ2-7; D is perhaps TRBD1 (6 bases). Germline V lookup: CDR1 MNHEY, CDR2 SVGAGI. Trimming pared 2 bases from V and 2 bases from J, leaving 13 bases between. The CDR3 sequence is 15 residues long. CDR3 in DNA: TGTGCCAGCAGTTACGGGATGGACAGAACCTACGAGCAGTACTTC. Its protein is CASSYGMDRTYEQYF.

Turning to this clone: Sequence at one end of the junction differs from germline and may be a read error. The gene calls are TRBV18 and TRBJ1-1; the D is unclear. CDR1 is KGHSH and CDR2 is LQKENI in the germline V gene. The length of the CDR3 is 13 residues. CDR3: CASSPQPNTEAFF. For the CDR3, the DNA is TGTGCCAGCTCGCCACAGCCGAACACTGAAGCTTTCTTT.

This chain joins TRBV9 and TRBJ2-1; maybe TRBD1 (5 bases). Germline V gene sequence: CDR1 SGDLS, CDR2 YYNGEE. This CDR3 region has 15 residues. The V end was cut by 0 bases, the J end by 3 bases, with 10 bases between. CDR3 DNA sequence: TGTGCCAGCAGCGTAGAGCAGGGCCTCTACAATGAGCAGTTCTTC. Protein: CASSVEQGLYNEQFF.

In DNA form, the CDR3 reads TGTGCCAGCCGGCAGGGCCAAATAGATACGCAGTATTTT. Translating it yields CASRQGQIDTQYF. The V and J genes are TRBV6-5 and TRBJ2-3; D is possibly TRBD1 (5 bases). The CDR3 covers 13 residues. Per germline, CDR1 MNHEY and CDR2 SVGAGI. Trimming took off 8 bases at V and 5 bases at J, with 14 bases between the two ends.

This clone was seen more than once but under ten times. This chain links TRBV28 with TRBJ2-7; tentative D call: TRBD1 (5 bases). CDR1 is MDHEN, CDR2 SYDVKM, per germline. The germline V and J ends were trimmed by 6 bases and 7 bases, with 13 bases remaining between them. The CDR3 runs to 12 residues. CDR3 region: CASSQGLWEQYF. DNA for the CDR3: TGTGCCAGCAGCCAGGGCCTATGGGAGCAGTACTTC.

This clone was detected only a few times. The genes are TRBV7-2 and TRBJ2-1, with TRBD1 matching 7 bases. Germline V gene lookup returns CDR1 SGHTA and CDR2 FQGNSA. J was trimmed by 4 bases and V by 7 bases; bases with no gene match: 7. The CDR3 runs to 14 residues. The CDR3 spells CASNKDRRYNEQFF. CDR3 in DNA: TGTGCCAGCAACAAGGACAGGCGGTACAATGAGCAGTTCTTC.

The chain is built from TRBV7-9 and TRBJ2-5; D uncertain. The CDR3 is 13 residues long. CDR1 is SEHNR and CDR2 is FQNEAQ in the germline V gene (reference sequence). The V and J ends lost 1 base and 5 bases respectively, with 8 bases between them. The CDR3 DNA follows: TGTGCCAGCAGCTTAGGTCTCTTGGAGACCCAGTACTTC. Its protein product is CASSLGLLETQYF.

The V gene is TRBV4-2, the J gene TRBJ1-2; D is unresolved. The CDR3 runs 14 residues. The germline V gene has CDR1 LGHNA and CDR2 YNFKEQ. V lost 1 base and J 5 bases, leaving 11 bases between the germline ends. CDR3 region: CASSQATENYGYTF. The CDR3 nucleotides read TGTGCCAGCAGCCAAGCCACAGAAAATTATGGCTACACCTTC.

The gene calls are TRBV12-3 or TRBV12-4 and TRBJ1-1, with D perhaps TRBD1 (5 bases). The V end lost 6 bases, the J end lost 6 bases, and 14 bases lay between the germline ends. The CDR3 is made up of 13 amino acids. CDR3 in DNA: TGTGCCAGCAGGACGACAGACGAAGCTGAAGCTTTCTTT. As protein: CASRTTDEAEAFF.

The J gene is TRBJ1-2, the V gene TRBV15; 9 bases are shared with TRBD1. Germline CDR1 and CDR2: LNHNV and YYDKDF (reference sequence). V trimming: 3 bases; J trimming: 3 bases; junction bases outside the gene matches: 5. The CDR3 length is 15 residues. The CDR3 reads CATSSLQGAHYGYTF. The CDR3 nucleotides are TGTGCCACCAGCAGCCTACAGGGGGCCCACTATGGCTACACCTTC.

The chain has TRBV5-5 and TRBJ2-1, with D perhaps TRBD1 (5 bases). Germline V CDR1 and CDR2: SGHKS, YYEKEE (reference sequence). The CDR3 has 14 residues. Trimming removed 1 base at V and 5 bases at J, with 10 bases between. CDR3 residues: CASSLLTVDNEQFF. For the CDR3, the DNA is TGTGCCAGCAGCTTGTTGACAGTTGACAATGAGCAGTTCTTC. Together with reference TRBV5-5 and TRBJ2-1, the CDR3 gives the full variable domain: DAGVTQSPTHLIKTRGQQVTLRCSPISGHKSVSWYQQVLGQGPQFIFQYYEKEERGRGNFPDRFSARQFPNYSSELNVNALLLGDSALYLCASSLLTVDNEQFFGPGTRLTVL.

The rearrangement links TRBV11-2 to TRBJ2-7, with D uncertain. The CDR3 consists of 17 residues. The V and J ends lost 6 bases and 6 bases respectively, with 27 bases between them. Germline V gene lookup returns CDR1 SGHAT and CDR2 FQNNGV. The CDR3 nucleotides are TGTGCCAGCAGGCTCTCAAGTGGTATACTGACTTTCAGCGAGCAGTACTTC. This sequence encodes CASRLSSGILTFSEQYF.

V usage is TRBV24-1 and J usage is TRBJ1-4; D is uncertain. The CDR3 is made up of 17 amino acids. Germline CDR1 KGHDR, CDR2 SFDVKD. Trimming left V 0 bases short and J 0 bases short, with 10 bases between. Written as DNA, the CDR3 is TGTGCCACCAGTGATTTGGGGCAGTTAGCAACTAATGAAAAACTGTTTTTT. It yields the protein CATSDLGQLATNEKLFF.

The V gene is TRBV10-1, the J gene TRBJ1-1, with 8 nucleotides matching TRBD1. The J segment lost 3 bases and the V segment lost 4 bases, leaving 4 bases of the junction unmatched. Germline V gene sequence: CDR1 WNHNN, CDR2 SYGVQD (reference sequence). The CDR3 totals 14 residues. CDR3 nucleotide sequence: TGCGCCAGCAGTGCAGGGGGCGACTACACTGAAGCTTTCTTT. Protein product: CASSAGGDYTEAFF.